The sequence of this TCR beta chain was determined in a study of cytomegalovirus exposure and HLA in healthy donors. Vbeta (60) and Jbeta (13) primers were used in the PCR. Only in-frame clones appear in the TCRdb table, and some are missing; sequencing was by immunoSEQ multiplex PCR. Here the sample table reports around 53,000 clones. The V end was cut by 6 bases, the J end by 5 bases, with 12 bases between. CDR1 and CDR2 (germline): ENHRY, SYGVKD. The length of the CDR3 is 13 residues. This TCR was sampled from a man between 18 and 29 years old in good health and CMV-seropositive. The sequencing input was PBMCs. The chain couples TRBV10-3 to TRBJ2-3, with a tentative D call TRBD2 (6 bases). The CDR3: CAIRDGRIDTQYF. CDR3 coding DNA: TGTGCCATCAGGGACGGGAGAATAGATACGCAGTATTTT.